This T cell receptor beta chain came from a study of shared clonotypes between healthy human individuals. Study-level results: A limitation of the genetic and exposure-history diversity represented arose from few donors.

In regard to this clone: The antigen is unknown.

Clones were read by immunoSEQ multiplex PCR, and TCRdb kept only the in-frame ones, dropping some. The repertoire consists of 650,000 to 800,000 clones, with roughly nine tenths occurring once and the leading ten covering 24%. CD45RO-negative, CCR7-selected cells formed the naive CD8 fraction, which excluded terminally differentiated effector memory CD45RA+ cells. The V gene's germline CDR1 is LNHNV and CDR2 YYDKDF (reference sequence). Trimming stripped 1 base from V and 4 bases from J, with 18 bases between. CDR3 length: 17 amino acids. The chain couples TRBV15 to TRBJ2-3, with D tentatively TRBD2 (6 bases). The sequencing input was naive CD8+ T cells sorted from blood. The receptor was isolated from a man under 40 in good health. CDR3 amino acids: CATSRGPGLKTSDTQYF. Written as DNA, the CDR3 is TGTGCCACCAGCAGAGGACCGGGACTTAAGACTTCAGATACGCAGTATTTT.